What follows describes a single T cell receptor beta chain. The sample belongs to a study of CD8 T cells in Susac syndrome. The study sequenced TCR beta in blood CD8+ and CD4+ T cells. Both CD4+ and CD8+ T cells were negatively isolated, and TEMRA cells underwent FACS enrichment. With random hexamers, reverse transcription was performed on about 0.5 to 1 ug of RNA. The authors amplified TCR beta CDR3 across 54 Vbeta and 13 Jbeta using immunoSEQ multiplex PCR. TCRdb fed the immunoSEQ multiplex PCR reads into MiXCR, producing one record per CDR3 protein. This sample has a few hundred thousand distinct CDR3 sequences, with 95% found just once. Trimming left V 4 bases short and J 0 bases short, with 11 bases between. CDR1 is SGDLS and CDR2 is YYNGEE in the germline V gene. This CDR3 comprises 15 residues.

The V gene is TRBV9, the J gene TRBJ2-1, with D uncertain. The sample was CD4+ T cells from PBMCs. This clonotype originated in a human donor with multiple sclerosis. CDR3 protein: CASSPQPVSYNEQFF. The CDR3 DNA sequence: TGTGCCAGCAGCCCCCAACCCGTCTCCTACAATGAGCAGTTCTTC.